A selection of T cell receptor beta chains follows, all from one sample in a study of cytomegalovirus exposure and HLA in healthy donors. This table comes from immunoSEQ multiplex PCR, and its TCRdb copy is limited to in-frame clones, with some not included. The sample lists over 110,000 clones, approximately 85% occurring once. Specimen: PBMCs. Receptor source: a woman younger than 45 in good health and CMV-seronegative. Both conserved end residues are part of each CDR3. The D gene is left open where the match is weak. Size tells how often a clone was seen (once, few, many) or the class of an expanded clone, and some rows leave it out.

>TRBJ1-2|13|-|TRBV19|-
CASKPGGSYGYTF
TGTGCCAGTAAGCCGGGAGGATCATATGGCTACACCTTC
>TRBJ2-7|15|-|TRBV5-1|TRBD1
CASSLKPDRGNEQYF
TGCGCCAGCAGCTTAAAACCGGACAGGGGGAACGAGCAGTACTTC
>TRBJ2-7|12|-|TRBV29-1|-
CSVAQGPYEQYF
TGCAGCGTTGCCCAGGGGCCCTACGAGCAGTACTTC
>TRBJ1-5|16|-|TRBV19|-
CASSPGGQRFNQPQHF
TGTGCCAGTAGCCCCGGAGGACAGCGCTTTAATCAGCCCCAGCATTTT
>TRBJ2-7|12|-|TRBV7-6|-
CASSSRSGEQYF
TGTGCCAGCAGCTCCCGGTCGGGCGAGCAGTACTTC
>TRBJ1-1|13|-|TRBV11-2|-
CASSLDFYAEAFF
TGTGCCAGCAGCTTAGATTTCTACGCTGAAGCTTTCTTT
>TRBJ2-7|14|few|TRBV27|TRBD1
CASSSTGEVGEQYF
TGTGCCAGCAGTTCGACAGGGGAGGTGGGAGAGCAGTACTTC
>TRBJ2-3|15|-|TRBV11-2|-
CASSFGLASTDTQYF
TGTGCCAGCAGCTTTGGGCTAGCGAGCACAGATACGCAGTATTTT
>TRBJ1-5|14|-|TRBV2|-
CASSERGSNQPQHF
TGTGCCAGCAGTGAGCGGGGCAGTAATCAGCCCCAGCATTTT
>TRBJ1-6|16|few|TRBV28|TRBD1
CASSRPGQQSNSPLHF
TGTGCCAGCAGCAGACCGGGACAGCAGTCTAATTCACCCCTCCACTTT
>TRBJ1-4|16|-|TRBV13|TRBD1
CASSWRRTGGLEKLFF
TGTGCCAGCAGCTGGAGGCGGACAGGGGGTCTTGAAAAACTGTTTTTT
>TRBJ2-5|16|-|TRBV7-9|-
CASSLARGTGDETQYF
TGTGCCAGCAGCTTAGCCCGCGGAACAGGTGACGAGACCCAGTACTTC
>TRBJ2-2|14|few|TRBV28|TRBD1
CASFRQGDTGELFF
TGTGCCAGCTTCCGGCAGGGGGACACCGGGGAGCTGTTTTTT
>TRBJ2-7|18|-|TRBV28|TRBD2
CASSYGKGLAGATYEQYF
TGTGCCAGCAGCTATGGTAAAGGACTAGCGGGGGCCACCTACGAGCAGTACTTC
>TRBJ1-1|14|-|TRBV2|-
CASIRSGLNTEAFF
TGTGCCAGCATTAGGTCAGGGCTGAACACTGAAGCTTTCTTT
>TRBJ2-3|16|-|TRBV18|TRBD2
CASSPRLAGRTDTQYF
TGTGCCAGCTCACCAAGACTAGCGGGCCGCACAGATACGCAGTATTTT
>TRBJ2-7|14|-|TRBV28|TRBD1
CASSPGQGPYEQYF
TGTGCCAGCAGCCCCGGACAGGGGCCCTACGAGCAGTACTTC
>TRBJ2-7|15|-|TRBV27|TRBD2
CASSFKAGGSYEQYF
TGTGCCAGCAGTTTTAAGGCGGGGGGGTCCTACGAGCAGTACTTC
>TRBJ1-2|14|few|TRBV7-2|TRBD1
CASSARTGNYGYTF
TGTGCCAGCAGCGCTCGGACAGGCAACTATGGCTACACCTTC
>TRBJ1-5|13|once|TRBV6-1|-
CASSGVRNQPQHF
TGTGCCAGTTCAGGGGTTCGCAATCAGCCCCAGCATTTT
>TRBJ1-2|13|-|TRBV19|TRBD1
CAIGGQGLYGYTF
TGTGCCATAGGGGGCCAGGGCCTATATGGCTACACCTTC
>TRBJ2-1|15|-|TRBV5-6|-
CASSLGGRPHNEQFF
TGTGCCAGCAGCTTGGGGGGCAGGCCTCACAATGAGCAGTTCTTC
>TRBJ2-7|13|once|TRBV28|-
CASIQRGGYEQYF
TGTGCCAGCATCCAACGTGGAGGCTACGAGCAGTACTTC
>TRBJ1-1|14|-|TRBV11-2|TRBD1
CASSFEEGAAEAFF
TGTGCCAGCAGCTTTGAAGAGGGGGCTGCTGAAGCTTTCTTT
>TRBJ1-1|14|-|TRBV7-2|-
CASSLTGGNTEAFF
TGTGCCAGCAGCTTAACCGGGGGGAACACTGAAGCTTTCTTT
>TRBJ1-2|14|few|TRBV5-5|-
CASSLVRGRAGYTF
TGTGCCAGCAGCTTGGTTCGGGGAAGGGCTGGCTACACCTTC
>TRBJ2-3|15|-|TRBV5-4|TRBD1
CASSSRDRRTDTQYF
TGTGCCAGCAGCTCCCGGGACAGACGCACAGATACGCAGTATTTT
>TRBJ1-2|14|-|TRBV5-1|-
CASSLSSDNYGYTF
TGCGCCAGCAGCTTGTCATCAGATAACTATGGCTACACCTTC
>TRBJ1-2|19|-|TRBV7-3|-
CASSLNPPDSFPLYYGYTF
TGTGCCAGCAGCTTAAACCCCCCGGACAGCTTCCCCCTCTATTATGGCTACACCTTC
>TRBJ1-1|13|-|TRBV19|-
CASSIYGNTEAFF
TGTGCCAGTAGTATCTACGGGAACACTGAAGCTTTCTTT
>TRBJ1-6|15|-|TRBV10-3|TRBD1
CAISPGGGDNSPLHF
TGTGCCATCAGCCCCGGAGGGGGCGATAATTCACCCCTCCACTTT
>TRBJ2-7|14|-|TRBV28|TRBD1
CASFTGTGIYEQYF
TGTGCCAGCTTTACCGGGACAGGAATATACGAGCAGTACTTC
>TRBJ2-7|14|-|TRBV5-1|-
CASSLVPDNSEQYF
TGCGCCAGCAGCTTGGTGCCCGATAATAGCGAGCAGTACTTC
>TRBJ1-2|14|-|TRBV6-6|-
CASSYLGTVYGYTF
TGTGCCAGCAGTTACCTTGGGACTGTCTATGGCTACACCTTC
>TRBJ2-7|14|-|TRBV21-1|-
CASSCYETGREQYF
TGTGCCAGCAGCTGCTACGAAACAGGGCGTGAGCAGTACTTC
>TRBJ1-1|15|-|TRBV5-1|-
CASSQTVDSNTEAFF
TGCGCCAGCAGTCAGACGGTGGACAGTAACACTGAAGCTTTCTTT
>TRBJ2-5|14|-|TRBV2|-
CASSPGINGETQYF
TGTGCCAGCAGTCCAGGGATCAACGGGGAGACCCAGTACTTC
>TRBJ2-7|14|few|TRBV2|TRBD1
CASSPRGRGLEQYF
TGTGCCAGCAGTCCTCGAGGCAGGGGGCTGGAGCAGTACTTC
>TRBJ1-2|15|-|TRBV4-2|TRBD1
CASSQDAGGAGGYTF
TGTGCCAGCAGCCAAGATGCAGGGGGCGCGGGGGGCTACACCTTC
>TRBJ1-1|14|-|TRBV5-1|-
CASSRQEPISEAFF
TGCGCCAGCAGTCGACAGGAACCGATCTCTGAAGCTTTCTTT
>TRBJ2-1|14|-|TRBV5-1|-
CASSLLGLNNEQFF
TGCGCCAGCAGCTTGTTGGGACTCAACAATGAGCAGTTCTTC
>TRBJ2-7|14|-|TRBV7-9|-
CASNQGQSSYEQYF
TGTGCCAGCAACCAAGGACAGAGCTCCTACGAGCAGTACTTC
>TRBJ2-2|14|few|TRBV11-2|TRBD2
CASSRTSPTGELFF
TGTGCCAGCAGCAGGACTAGCCCGACCGGGGAGCTGTTTTTT
>TRBJ1-5|16|-|TRBV7-8|TRBD1
CASSLARTGGNQPQHF
TGTGCCAGCAGCTTAGCCCGGACAGGGGGGAATCAGCCCCAGCATTTT
>TRBJ1-5|15|-|TRBV2|TRBD1
CASSELQGLGQPQHF
TGTGCCAGCAGTGAACTACAGGGGCTTGGCCAGCCCCAGCATTTT
>TRBJ2-3|11|few|TRBV19|-
CASSGADTQYF
TGTGCCAGTTCCGGAGCAGATACGCAGTATTTT
>TRBJ2-1|16|-|TRBV11-2|TRBD2
CASSPTGTSSFDEQFF
TGTGCCAGCAGCCCAACAGGGACTAGCAGTTTTGATGAGCAGTTCTTC
>TRBJ2-1|15|-|TRBV7-3|-
CASSLTGDDYNEQFF
TGTGCCAGCAGCTTAACGGGCGACGACTACAATGAGCAGTTCTTC
>TRBJ2-5|15|once|TRBV7-2|TRBD1
CASSLRTGPQETQYF
TGTGCCAGCAGCCTCAGGACAGGGCCTCAAGAGACCCAGTACTTC
>TRBJ2-3|15|-|TRBV5-4|TRBD1
CASSPGQGRTDTQYF
TGTGCCAGCAGCCCAGGACAGGGGCGGACAGATACGCAGTATTTT